A selection of T cell receptor beta chains follows, all from one sample in a study of T-cell memory formation after mild COVID-19. MiXCR, applied by TCRdb to the 5' RACE reads, yields one record per CDR3 protein. The data contain 84,000 or so distinct CDR3 sequences, approximately 15% of them singletons. Material for sequencing was PBMCs or a T cell subset sorted from them (not recorded which). Source of these receptors: an adult woman who had mild COVID-19 (a few samples of this study predate the infection). Cell type and time point are not known. Each CDR3 is given with its conserved first and last residue. Fields, in order: D gene, clone size, J gene, CDR3 length, V gene, CDR3 DNA, CDR3 protein. The D gene is left open where the match is weak. Clone size is shown for a subset of rows, as once, few, many or a class of expanded clone.

TRBD2,.,TRBJ2-3,15,TRBV7-9,TGTGCCAGCCGGCCTACTAGCGGGGACTTTGGTACGCAGTATTTT,CASRPTSGDFGTQYF
TRBD2,.,TRBJ2-1,13,TRBV12-3/TRBV12-4,TGTGCCAGCGCTGTAGCGGGGGGAAGTGAGCAGTTCTTC,CASAVAGGSEQFF
TRBD2,.,TRBJ2-1,16,TRBV7-2,TGTGCCAGCAGCTCCCGACTAGCGGGGGGGTACAATGAGCAGTTCTTC,CASSSRLAGGYNEQFF
TRBD2,few,TRBJ2-3,15,TRBV12-3/TRBV12-4,TGTGCCAGCAGTCCTTCGGGGGGGTCAGTGGATACGCAGTATTTT,CASSPSGGSVDTQYF
.,few,TRBJ2-1,12,TRBV5-6,TGTGCCAGCAGCTTGCCCGACAATGAGCAGTTCTTC,CASSLPDNEQFF
.,many,TRBJ2-7,16,TRBV19,TGTGCCAGTAGCTGGGGTCGGCTGGGTTCGGGCTACGAGCAGTACTTC,CASSWGRLGSGYEQYF
.,few,TRBJ2-1,16,TRBV7-6,TGTGCCAGCAGCTTAGCTACGGGGGACTCCTACAATGAGCAGTTCTTC,CASSLATGDSYNEQFF
.,few,TRBJ2-3,17,TRBV20-1,TGCAGTGCTAGAGATGATCCGGGAGATGGGGACACAGATACGCAGTATTTT,CSARDDPGDGDTDTQYF
.,few,TRBJ2-3,15,TRBV15,TGTGCCACCAGCCCCCTGTGGGGAGACACAGATACGCAGTATTTT,CATSPLWGDTDTQYF
.,few,TRBJ1-1,15,TRBV19,TGTGCCAGTAGTATGGTGGCAGGGTCCTACACTGAAGCTTTCTTT,CASSMVAGSYTEAFF
.,.,TRBJ2-7,11,TRBV20-1,TGCAGTGCTGCGAATCTCTACGAGCAGTACTTC,CSAANLYEQYF
.,few,TRBJ2-1,12,TRBV25-1,TGTGCCAGCAATGGGGGACTCAATGAGCAGTTCTTC,CASNGGLNEQFF
.,few,TRBJ2-7,15,TRBV4-3,TGCGCCAGCAGCCCGACGGGGGCCCTACGCCACGAGCAGTACTTC,CASSPTGALRHEQYF
.,.,TRBJ2-2,12,TRBV7-6,TGTGCCAGCAAACTAGCCCCCGGGGAGCTGTTTTTT,CASKLAPGELFF
.,.,TRBJ1-2,15,TRBV11-3,TGTGCCAGCAGCTTAGCAGCGGGTTATGGTGATGGCTACACCTTC,CASSLAAGYGDGYTF
.,few,TRBJ2-1,15,TRBV29-1,TGCAGCGTCCCGCGAGCAGGGACCGCATACAATGAGCAGTTCTTC,CSVPRAGTAYNEQFF
.,few,TRBJ2-3,15,TRBV7-9,TGTGCCAGCAGCTTAGGGCCCGAGCAGCGAGATACGCAGTATTTT,CASSLGPEQRDTQYF
TRBD2,.,TRBJ2-7,16,TRBV4-3,TGCGCCAGCAGCCAAGATTTGGCGGGGGTTTCCTACGAGCAGTACTTC,CASSQDLAGVSYEQYF
TRBD1,.,TRBJ2-1,13,TRBV20-1,TGCAGTGCCTCGGGACAGGGATTGGGTGAGCAGTTCTTC,CSASGQGLGEQFF
TRBD1,few,TRBJ1-1,15,TRBV20-1,TGCAGTGCTAGGCCCCTGGGGACAGGGATGACTGAAGCTTTCTTT,CSARPLGTGMTEAFF
.,.,TRBJ1-3,14,TRBV24-1,TGTGCCACCAGTGAACGTCACTCTGGAAACACCATATATTTT,CATSERHSGNTIYF
TRBD1,few,TRBJ2-3,18,TRBV12-3/TRBV12-4,TGTGCCAGCAGCTCTCCTCCCGGGACAGGGAAGGACACAGATACGCAGTATTTT,CASSSPPGTGKDTDTQYF
TRBD1,.,TRBJ2-3,15,TRBV12-3/TRBV12-4,TGTGCCAGCAGTTTAAAGGGACAGAGCACAGATACGCAGTATTTT,CASSLKGQSTDTQYF
.,few,TRBJ2-5,14,TRBV20-1,TGCAGTGCTAGAGATAAGAGTACCGAGGAGACCCAGTACTTC,CSARDKSTEETQYF
.,.,TRBJ2-3,14,TRBV7-9,TGTGCCAGCAGGAGTGAGGGGCCCGGGGATACGCAGTATTTT,CASRSEGPGDTQYF
.,.,TRBJ1-5,11,TRBV11-3,TGTGCCAGCAGGAGTTATCAGCCCCAGCATTTT,CASRSYQPQHF
.,.,TRBJ1-5,14,TRBV25-1,TGTGCCAGCAGTGACCACCTCGGGCATCAGCCCCAGCATTTT,CASSDHLGHQPQHF
.,many,TRBJ2-7,14,TRBV7-7,TGTGCTAGCAGCTTATATCAGGGTCCCTACGAGCAGTACTTC,CASSLYQGPYEQYF
TRBD1,.,TRBJ1-2,16,TRBV15,TGTGCCACCAGCAGAGGTGGGACAGGGGGCTCTTATGGCTACACCTTC,CATSRGGTGGSYGYTF
TRBD2,few,TRBJ2-1,15,TRBV20-1,TGCAGTGCCCCAGGTGAAGCGGGGGATTACAATGAGCAGTTCTTC,CSAPGEAGDYNEQFF
.,few,TRBJ2-1,14,TRBV13,TGTGCCAGCAGCCCAGGGGTGCTAGCGGTTGAGCAGTTCTTC,CASSPGVLAVEQFF
TRBD2,few,TRBJ2-3,19,TRBV7-9,TGTGCCAGCAGCTTACATGGGACTAGCGGGAGTCCTAGCACAGATACGCAGTATTTT,CASSLHGTSGSPSTDTQYF
.,few,TRBJ2-7,13,TRBV9,TGTGCCAGCAGCCAGACCCCCCTCTACGAGCAGTACTTC,CASSQTPLYEQYF
.,.,TRBJ2-1,12,TRBV12-3/TRBV12-4,TGTGCCAGCAGTTTAGTGGGGGCTGAGCAGTTCTTC,CASSLVGAEQFF
.,few,TRBJ2-7,11,TRBV7-9,TGTGCCAGCAGCGCATTTTCGGAGCAGTACTTC,CASSAFSEQYF
.,few,TRBJ2-5,15,TRBV7-9,TGTGCCAGCAGCCCGATCCTACAGATCCAAGAGACCCAGTACTTC,CASSPILQIQETQYF
.,few,TRBJ2-2,14,TRBV5-4,TGTGCCAGCAGTGCCGGGTTCAACACCGGGGAGCTGTTTTTT,CASSAGFNTGELFF
TRBD2,few,TRBJ2-7,19,TRBV7-2,TGTGCCAGCAGCCAGGGACTAGCGGGAGGCCCAAGGAGCTCCTACGAGCAGTACTTC,CASSQGLAGGPRSSYEQYF
.,.,TRBJ2-1,12,TRBV6-5,TGTGCCAGCAGAGGGGGGGACAATGAGCAGTTCTTC,CASRGGDNEQFF
TRBD1,few,TRBJ2-7,14,TRBV6-5,TGTGCCAGCAGTTACTCGTCAGGGGGCTACGAGCAGTACTTC,CASSYSSGGYEQYF
.,few,TRBJ1-2,12,TRBV6-5,TGTGCCAGCAGTTACTCAGGGTATGGCTACACCTTC,CASSYSGYGYTF
TRBD2,.,TRBJ2-1,14,TRBV12-3/TRBV12-4,TGTGCCAGCAGTTTAACGGGGGGGAGGTATGAGCAGTTCTTC,CASSLTGGRYEQFF
TRBD1,.,TRBJ1-5,15,TRBV25-1,TGTGCCAGCAGTGGGACAGGGGCCAACAATCAGCCCCAGCATTTT,CASSGTGANNQPQHF
.,few,TRBJ2-3,14,TRBV5-4,TGTGCCAGCAGCCCCTCCCCTAGCACAGATACGCAGTATTTT,CASSPSPSTDTQYF
.,many,TRBJ2-5,13,TRBV7-9,TGTGCCAGCAGTCGAGGGGACCGTGAGACCCAGTACTTC,CASSRGDRETQYF
.,once,TRBJ1-6,15,TRBV15,TGTGCCACCAGCAGAGACCGGTCGGGGGGATCACCCCTCCACTTT,CATSRDRSGGSPLHF
TRBD2,.,TRBJ2-3,17,TRBV6-5,TGTGCCAGCAGTCGGACTAGCGGGAGCCTCGGCACAGATACGCAGTATTTT,CASSRTSGSLGTDTQYF
TRBD2,.,TRBJ2-2,15,TRBV4-1,TGCGCCAGCAGCCAGAGCGGGGGGAAAATCGGGGAGCTGTTTTTT,CASSQSGGKIGELFF
TRBD2,many,TRBJ2-5,15,TRBV7-9,TGTGCCAGCAGCTCGCGGACTAGCACTCAAGAGACCCAGTACTTC,CASSSRTSTQETQYF
.,.,TRBJ2-7,15,TRBV4-3,TGCGCCAGCAGCCAATCATCACACAAAGGTTACGAGCAGTACTTC,CASSQSSHKGYEQYF
TRBD2,few,TRBJ2-1,22,TRBV7-6,TGTGCCAGCAGCCTGGGACAGGGAACCTTCTCAACTAGCGGGGGCGCGAGGGATGAGCAGTTCTTC,CASSLGQGTFSTSGGARDEQFF
.,.,TRBJ2-7,14,TRBV6-5,TGTGCCAGCAGTTACACCCTCAGGATGGACGAGCAGTACTTC,CASSYTLRMDEQYF
.,many,TRBJ1-1,11,TRBV5-1,TGTGCCAGCAGCTTGAACACTGAAGCTTTCTTT,CASSLNTEAFF
.,once,TRBJ2-7,19,TRBV11-2,TGTGCCAGCAGCTTAGACAAAAGGCAGGGTGGGGAGATGGGAGACGAGCAGTACTTC,CASSLDKRQGGEMGDEQYF